One sample yielded the 12 T cell receptor beta chains listed below, sequenced in a study of breast tumors, draining lymph nodes, adjacent tissues. Axillary draining lymph nodes of breast cancer patients supplied the node samples. TCRdb re-called the multiplex PCR reads with MiXCR, one entry per CDR3 protein. Of 100,000 to 150,000 distinct CDR3 sequences in the sample, approximately 20% were seen once. The material sequenced was axillary lymph node tissue. These receptors came from a female donor with breast cancer. Some clones in this sample may be carry-over from other donors' samples.

Of note for this clonotype: Possible read error: a much larger clone is one base away. This chain joins TRBV6-1 and TRBJ2-3; D is unclear. The CDR3 spans 14 residues. Trimming removed 10 bases from V and 3 bases from J, with 17 bases in between. Germline V CDR1 and CDR2: MNHNS, SASEGT. The CDR3 DNA is TGTGCCACCGGGCTGGGCGGAAGGACAGATACGCAGTATTTT. Protein: CATGLGGRTDTQYF.

This clonotype was found many times. The CDR3 loop is CATTTGTGGSEQYF. The DNA for the CDR3 is TGTGCCACTACGACCGGGACAGGAGGCTCCGAGCAGTACTTC. This chain joins TRBV19 and TRBJ2-7, with 8 bases fitting TRBD1. The CDR3 is made up of 14 amino acids. Germline CDR1 reads LNHDA; CDR2 reads SQIVND (reference sequence). Losses at the gene ends were 10 bases for V and 6 bases for J; bases not matched to a gene: 14. Complete variable domain (other parts from reference TRBV19 and TRBJ2-7): DGGITQSPKYLFRKEGQNVTLSCEQNLNHDAMYWYRQDPGQGLRLIYYSQIVNDFQKGDIAEGYSVSREKKESFPLTVTSAQKNPTAFYLCATTTGTGGSEQYFGPGTRLTVT.

Notes on this clonotype: A much larger clone sits a single nucleotide away, making a read error possible. V gene TRBV5-4 combines with J gene TRBJ2-1; TRBD2 matches 9 bases. Germline V CDR1 and CDR2: SGHNT, YYREEE (reference sequence). There are 15 residues in the CDR3. The CDR3 is CASSLGGSGSHEQSF. CDR3 DNA sequence: TGTGCCAGCAGCTTAGGGGGTAGCGGGAGCCATGAGCAGTCCTTC. The entire variable domain, with the rest obtained from reference TRBV5-4 and TRBJ2-1, is as follows: ETGVTQSPTHLIKTRGQQVTLRCSSQSGHNTVSWYQQALGQGPQFIFQYYREEENGRGNFPPRFSGLQFPNYSSELNVNALELDDSALYLCASSLGGSGSHEQSFGPGTRLTVL.

This clonotype showed up many times. The V gene is TRBV7-9, the J gene TRBJ2-1; 11 bases are shared with TRBD2. Germline V lookup: CDR1 SEHNR, CDR2 FQNEAQ (reference sequence). The CDR3 sequence is 15 residues long. V lost 0 bases, J lost 6 bases, and 1 base stayed unmatched. The CDR3 DNA reads TGTGCCAGCAGCTTAGCTAGCGGGGGGGCCAATGAGCAGTTCTTC. Translation: CASSLASGGANEQFF.

Turning to this clonotype: A much larger clone is a single base away; this may be a read error. This rearrangement joins TRBV11-2 to TRBJ2-1; TRBD2 matches 12 bases. V gave up 3 bases and J gave up 7 bases; unmatched junction bases: 10. Germline V gives CDR1 SGHAT, CDR2 FQNNGV. The CDR3 covers 17 residues. The CDR3 coding sequence is TGTGCCAGCAGCTTCGGGGAGACTAGCGGGAGTCGAAATGAGCAGTTCTTC. Translation gives CASSFGETSGSRNEQFF.

The sample holds many counts of this clonotype. A read error may account for a junction end that differs from germline. The chain's CDR3 is CASSQGNLNAGELFF. For the CDR3, the DNA is TGCGCCAGCAGCCAAGGTAACCTGAACGCCGGGGAGCTGTTTTTT. The V and J genes are TRBV4-1 and TRBJ2-2, with D unclear. The V gene's germline CDR1 is MGHRA and CDR2 YSYEKL. This CDR3 region has 15 residues.

A few counts support this clonotype. The J gene is TRBJ2-3, the V gene TRBV30; TRBD1 agrees at 7 bases. J gave up 2 bases and V 4 bases, and 3 bases lay outside the gene matches. CDR1 and CDR2 (germline): GTSNPN, SVGIG (reference sequence). CDR3 length: 13 residues. The CDR3 spells CAWTGGTTDTQYF. CDR3 nucleotides: TGTGCCTGGACAGGGGGAACCACAGATACGCAGTATTTT.

This chain connects TRBV5-6 to TRBJ2-3; maybe TRBD2 (5 bases). The CDR3 consists of 14 residues. The V end lost 4 bases, the J end lost 2 bases, and 11 bases lay between the germline ends. Germline assignment: CDR1 SGHDT and CDR2 YYEEEE. CDR3 coding DNA: TGTGCCAGCAGCCCCGGGATAACCACAGATACGCAGTATTTT. Translation: CASSPGITTDTQYF.

Ten or more counts support this clonotype. The chain joins TRBV20-1 to TRBJ1-6; D is unresolved. This CDR3 is built from 15 residues. Per germline, CDR1 DFQATT and CDR2 SNEGSKA (reference sequence). The V end lost 3 bases, the J end lost 0 bases, and 9 bases lay between the germline ends. The DNA of the CDR3 is TGCAGTGCTAGTTTCGCTAGCTCCTATAATTCACCCCTCCACTTT. It is translated as CSASFASSYNSPLHF.

Many counts were recorded for this clonotype. The J gene is TRBJ2-3, the V gene TRBV25-1, with D possibly matching TRBD2 (6 bases). CDR3 length equals 17 residues. V was clipped by 2 bases and J by 0 bases, with 15 bases between them. The germline gives CDR1 MGHDK, CDR2 SYGVNS. CDR3: CASSEPGLISSTDTQYF. CDR3 DNA sequence: TGTGCCAGCAGTGAACCGGGACTCATCTCTAGCACAGATACGCAGTATTTT.

This clonotype was observed many times. The chain employs TRBV20-1 and TRBJ2-1, with TRBD1 matching over 9 bases. CDR1 is DFQATT and CDR2 is SNEGSKA in the germline V gene (reference sequence). The ends lost 3 bases at V and 0 bases at J; junction bases unmatched: 12. The CDR3 runs to 18 residues. The CDR3 DNA follows: TGCAGTGCTAGGCCGGGACAGGGTGGAACCTACTCCTACAATGAGCAGTTCTTC. Its protein is CSARPGQGGTYSYNEQFF.

The V and J genes are TRBV18 and TRBJ1-2; 9 nucleotides agree with TRBD1. Trimming removed 2 bases from V and 8 bases from J; junction bases left unmatched: 12. CDR1 is KGHSH and CDR2 is LQKENI in the germline V gene. This CDR3 region has 16 residues. The CDR3 is CASSPTRTGEVVGYTF. CDR3 bases: TGTGCCAGCTCACCAACTCGGACAGGGGAGGTGGTAGGCTACACCTTC.